The 11 T cell receptor beta chains below were found in one sample sequenced in a study of blood T cell repertoires in COVID-19 (dated by TCRdb to 2020 to 2022). The library was prepared using the immunoSEQ multiplex PCR assay. TCRdb re-hosts the immuneACCESS table, in-frame sequences only. Its copies lack some clones; in the studies checked, an unresolved V gene accounts for under half of them, and the cause for the rest is not known. The sample table shows about 430,000 clones, and 70% to 90% are seen once. The ten largest account for less than 1.5% of the sample. Sequencing used PBMCs or T cells enriched from blood (not recorded which). The origin of the receptors is a woman younger than 35 who had been exposed to COVID-19.

The genes are TRBV15 and TRBJ1-2; maybe TRBD1 (6 bases). Germline V gene sequence: CDR1 LNHNV, CDR2 YYDKDF (reference sequence). The CDR3 runs to 14 residues. The ends were cut back, 5 bases at V and 8 bases at J, with 18 bases in the middle. CDR3 in DNA: TGTGCCACCAGCGTCGCGGACAGCGTGCGGGGCTACACCTTC. Amino acid sequence: CATSVADSVRGYTF.

This clone was seen a single time. The chain has TRBV4-1 and TRBJ1-3; 9 bases map to TRBD1. CDR1 and CDR2 from the germline V gene are MGHRA and YSYEKL. V was clipped by 4 bases and J by 9 bases; unmatched bases: 10. The CDR3 is made up of 15 amino acids. Here the CDR3 DNA reads TGCGCCAGCAGCCGAAACCCCTCGGACAGGGGCACCATATATTTT. It is translated as CASSRNPSDRGTIYF.

The chain is built from TRBV5-1 and TRBJ2-3; possible D gene TRBD2, 5 bases. This CDR3 has 17 amino acids. Germline V gives CDR1 SGHRS, CDR2 YFSETQ. Trimming cost V 0 bases and J 0 bases, with 14 bases left between them. CDR3 sequence reads: CASSLAGLLTSTDTQYF. CDR3 nucleotide sequence: TGCGCCAGCAGCTTGGCCGGACTTCTGACTAGCACAGATACGCAGTATTTT.

The chain links TRBV2 to TRBJ1-3; D is ambiguous. With 7 bases removed from V and 0 bases from J, the gap between germline ends came to 10 bases. Germline V gives CDR1 SNHLY, CDR2 FYNNEI. This CDR3 is 14 amino acids long. CDR3 DNA sequence: TGTGCCAGCATGCGGGAGCCCTCTGGAAACACCATATATTTT. Translated: CASMREPSGNTIYF. The variable domain in full, with the rest retrieved from reference TRBV2 and TRBJ1-3, is EPEVTQTPSHQVTQMGQEVILRCVPISNHLYFYWYRQILGQKVEFLVSFYNNEISEKSEIFDDQFSVERPDGSNFTLKIRSTKLEDSAMYFCASMREPSGNTIYFGEGSWLTVV.

This chain uses TRBV15 with TRBJ2-1; D is perhaps TRBD1 (5 bases). V gave up 5 bases and J gave up 9 bases, with 17 bases separating them. The germline V gene has CDR1 LNHNV and CDR2 YYDKDF (reference sequence). The CDR3 is 14 amino acids. The CDR3 spells CATSSPAGLTEQFF. CDR3 DNA: TGTGCCACCAGCTCCCCGGCAGGGCTTACTGAGCAGTTCTTC.

The genes are TRBV7-6 and TRBJ1-4; 7 bases map to TRBD1. V lost 5 bases and J lost 10; bases outside the gene matches: 16. Germline V gives CDR1 SGHVS, CDR2 FNYEAQ. The CDR3 runs 16 residues. The CDR3, as DNA: TGTGCCAGCAGCGCAAGTCCGGGACAGCTACAGGGAAAACTGTTTTTT. Its protein is CASSASPGQLQGKLFF.

The genes are TRBV23-1 and TRBJ2-2, with 7 nucleotides matching TRBD1. TRBV23-1 is annotated as an ORF whose role is uncertain. Trimming cost V 6 bases and J 0 bases; bases outside gene matches: 4. The CDR3 loop spans 15 amino acids. The CDR3: CASRTGQTNTGELFF. In nucleotides, the CDR3 is TGCGCCAGCAGGACGGGACAGACGAACACCGGGGAGCTGTTTTTT.

The V gene is TRBV5-5, the J gene TRBJ2-7; 7 bases fit TRBD2. Germline V gives CDR1 SGHKS, CDR2 YYEKEE (reference sequence). The CDR3 sequence is 16 residues long. Trimming cost V 4 bases and J 4 bases; bases outside gene matches: 14. The CDR3 region is CASSPERDSPFYEQYF. The DNA for the CDR3 is TGTGCCAGCAGCCCGGAGCGGGACTCGCCTTTTTACGAGCAGTACTTC.

The chain recombines TRBV15 with TRBJ2-7, with D possibly being TRBD2 (6 bases). V dropped 0 bases and J dropped 3 bases, with 9 bases sitting between them. The germline CDR1 and CDR2 sequences are LNHNV and YYDKDF (reference sequence). The CDR3 is 14 amino acids. In nucleotides, the CDR3 is TGTGCCACCAGCAGAGAGGCGGGACTCTACGAGCAGTACTTC. Residues: CATSREAGLYEQYF.

This clone turned up a few times. This CDR3 is also generated by other DNA sequences in the sample. This rearrangement joins TRBV3-1 (or the pseudogene TRBV3-2) to TRBJ2-7, with 12 bases fitting TRBD2. CDR1 LGHDT and CDR2 YNNKEL come from the germline V gene (reference sequence). This CDR3 spans 15 amino acids. The V and J ends lost 1 base and 2 bases, in that order; junction bases with no gene match: 0. DNA for the CDR3: TGTGCCAGCAGCCAAGGACTAGCGGGAGCCTACGAGCAGTACTTC. Amino acid sequence: CASSQGLAGAYEQYF.

J is TRBJ2-7 and V is TRBV5-1; TRBD2 might be the D (5 bases). V was pared by 4 bases and J by 4 bases, with 15 bases between. CDR1 and CDR2 from the germline V gene are SGHRS and YFSETQ. This CDR3 has 14 amino acids. The chain's CDR3 is CASSPLSTTYEQYF. The DNA for the CDR3 is TGCGCCAGCAGCCCACTGTCGACTACGTACGAGCAGTACTTC.